The rows below give T cell receptor beta chains drawn from one sample of a study of blood T cells in healthy people across ages. TCRdb re-analysed the 5' RACE reads in MiXCR, keeping a single row per CDR3 protein. Of about 720,000 distinct CDR3 sequences listed, 20% to 25% are singletons. Specimen: blood. The receptors were sampled from a man aged 65 to 85 in good health. Both conserved end residues are part of each CDR3. The order of the fields is V gene, J gene, CDR3 length, clone size, D gene, CDR3 DNA, CDR3 protein. D genes are given only for firm matches. The size field is filled for only some rows; it gives once, few, many or a size class.

v_call: TRBV4-2; j_call: TRBJ2-5; cdr3_length: 14; clone_size: many; d_call: TRBD2; cdr3_nt: TGTGCCAGCAGCCAAGGCGGGAGCCAAGAGACCCAGTACTTC; cdr3_aa: CASSQGGSQETQYF
v_call: TRBV7-9; j_call: TRBJ2-1; cdr3_length: 14; clone_size: few; d_call: TRBD2; cdr3_nt: TGTGCCAGCAGGAATATGGGACTAGACAATGAGCAGTTCTTC; cdr3_aa: CASRNMGLDNEQFF
v_call: TRBV6-5; j_call: TRBJ1-1; cdr3_length: 17; clone_size: .; d_call: .; cdr3_nt: TGTGCCAGCAGTTACTCAGGATACAGCCTGACGAACACTGAAGCTTTCTTT; cdr3_aa: CASSYSGYSLTNTEAFF
v_call: TRBV28; j_call: TRBJ2-4; cdr3_length: 15; clone_size: few; d_call: .; cdr3_nt: TGTGCCAGTAATCCTACTCAGGGAGGGGGAAACATTCAGTACTTC; cdr3_aa: CASNPTQGGGNIQYF
v_call: TRBV12-3/TRBV12-4; j_call: TRBJ1-4; cdr3_length: 14; clone_size: many; d_call: TRBD1; cdr3_nt: TGTGCCAGCAGTTCGGGACAGGGGTTTGAAAAACTGTTTTTT; cdr3_aa: CASSSGQGFEKLFF
v_call: TRBV29-1; j_call: TRBJ2-4; cdr3_length: 17; clone_size: .; d_call: TRBD1; cdr3_nt: TGCAGCGTTGAAGATCCCCTCGGACAGGGGGGAAAAAACATTCAGTACTTC; cdr3_aa: CSVEDPLGQGGKNIQYF
v_call: TRBV5-1; j_call: TRBJ2-1; cdr3_length: 18; clone_size: few; d_call: .; cdr3_nt: TGCGCCAGCTCTCGCTATGTAGTAGCGGCCCCGACAGGTAATGAGCAGTTCTTC; cdr3_aa: CASSRYVVAAPTGNEQFF
v_call: TRBV2; j_call: TRBJ2-1; cdr3_length: 17; clone_size: .; d_call: TRBD2; cdr3_nt: TGTGCCAGCAGTGGACTAGCGGGCCTGAGCTCCTACAATGAGCAGTTCTTC; cdr3_aa: CASSGLAGLSSYNEQFF
v_call: TRBV6-1; j_call: TRBJ2-1; cdr3_length: 14; clone_size: few; d_call: .; cdr3_nt: TGTGCCAGCAGTGGTGGGGGACCGGCCAATGAGCAGTTCTTC; cdr3_aa: CASSGGGPANEQFF
v_call: TRBV12-3/TRBV12-4; j_call: TRBJ1-2; cdr3_length: 15; clone_size: few; d_call: TRBD1; cdr3_nt: TGTGCCAGCAGACCTGGCGGACAGGGCGCCAGTGGCTACACCTTC; cdr3_aa: CASRPGGQGASGYTF
v_call: TRBV12-3/TRBV12-4; j_call: TRBJ2-5; cdr3_length: 13; clone_size: few; d_call: .; cdr3_nt: TGTGCCAGCAGTTTCGGGGTCCAGCTTGAGCGGTTCTTC; cdr3_aa: CASSFGVQLERFF
v_call: TRBV20-1; j_call: TRBJ1-1; cdr3_length: 14; clone_size: .; d_call: .; cdr3_nt: TGCAGTGCCCGTCATGGGGGATCGCGCACTGAAGCTTTCTTT; cdr3_aa: CSARHGGSRTEAFF
v_call: TRBV9; j_call: TRBJ2-1; cdr3_length: 11; clone_size: few; d_call: .; cdr3_nt: TGTGCCAGCAGCGTAGATCTGGAGCAGTTCTTC; cdr3_aa: CASSVDLEQFF
v_call: TRBV12-3/TRBV12-4; j_call: TRBJ1-1; cdr3_length: 14; clone_size: .; d_call: .; cdr3_nt: TGTGCCAGCAGTTTATTGGGGGCGGTCACTGAAGCTTTCTTT; cdr3_aa: CASSLLGAVTEAFF
v_call: TRBV24-1; j_call: TRBJ1-2; cdr3_length: 14; clone_size: .; d_call: .; cdr3_nt: TGTGCCACCAGTTCGGCGAGCCTTAACTATGGCTACACCTTC; cdr3_aa: CATSSASLNYGYTF
v_call: TRBV9; j_call: TRBJ2-5; cdr3_length: 14; clone_size: .; d_call: .; cdr3_nt: TGTGCCAGCAGCACCTCAGCCTACCAAGAGACCCAGTACTTC; cdr3_aa: CASSTSAYQETQYF
v_call: TRBV4-2; j_call: TRBJ2-7; cdr3_length: 15; clone_size: .; d_call: TRBD2; cdr3_nt: TGTGCCAGCAGCCAGCGGACTAGCGGGTTCTACGAGCAGTACTTC; cdr3_aa: CASSQRTSGFYEQYF
v_call: TRBV15; j_call: TRBJ1-4; cdr3_length: 18; clone_size: .; d_call: .; cdr3_nt: TGTGCCACCAGCAGAGATACGAGGCAGGGGAGAATTAATGAAAAACTGTTTTTT; cdr3_aa: CATSRDTRQGRINEKLFF
v_call: TRBV20-1; j_call: TRBJ2-1; cdr3_length: 12; clone_size: once; d_call: .; cdr3_nt: TGCAGCGCGGGACGTGTGGGTGCTGAGCAGTTCTTC; cdr3_aa: CSAGRVGAEQFF
v_call: TRBV25-1; j_call: TRBJ1-2; cdr3_length: 11; clone_size: .; d_call: .; cdr3_nt: TGTGCCAGCAGTGCCTGGTATGGCTACACCTTC; cdr3_aa: CASSAWYGYTF